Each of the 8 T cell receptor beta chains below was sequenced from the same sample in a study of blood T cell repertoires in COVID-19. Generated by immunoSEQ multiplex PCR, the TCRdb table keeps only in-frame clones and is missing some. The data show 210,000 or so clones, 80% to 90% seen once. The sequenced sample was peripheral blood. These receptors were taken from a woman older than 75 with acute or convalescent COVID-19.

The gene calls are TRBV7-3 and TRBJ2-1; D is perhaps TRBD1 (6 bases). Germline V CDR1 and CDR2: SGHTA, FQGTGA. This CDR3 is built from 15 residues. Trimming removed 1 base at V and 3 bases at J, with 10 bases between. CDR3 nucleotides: TGTGCCAGCAGCTTAAGGGCAGGGGACTACAATGAGCAGTTCTTC. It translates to CASSLRAGDYNEQFF.

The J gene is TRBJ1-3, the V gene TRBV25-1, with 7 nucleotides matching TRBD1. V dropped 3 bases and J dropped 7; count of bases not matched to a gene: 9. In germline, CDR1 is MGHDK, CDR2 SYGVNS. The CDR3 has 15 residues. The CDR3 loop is CASSDLSRGINTIYF. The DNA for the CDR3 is TGTGCCAGCAGTGATTTATCCAGGGGGATCAACACCATATATTTT.

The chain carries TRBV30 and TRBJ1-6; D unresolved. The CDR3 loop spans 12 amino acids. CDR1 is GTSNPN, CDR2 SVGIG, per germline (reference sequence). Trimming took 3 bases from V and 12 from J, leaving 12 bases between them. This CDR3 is CAWRGLAGPLHF. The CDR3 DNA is TGTGCCTGGAGAGGCCTCGCGGGACCCCTCCACTTT.

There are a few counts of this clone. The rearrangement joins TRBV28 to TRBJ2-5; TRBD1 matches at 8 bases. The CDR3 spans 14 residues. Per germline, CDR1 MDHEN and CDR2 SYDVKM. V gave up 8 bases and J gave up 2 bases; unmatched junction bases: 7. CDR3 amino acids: CASASGGGQETQYF. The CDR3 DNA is TGTGCCAGCGCTTCAGGGGGCGGGCAAGAGACCCAGTACTTC.

The CDR3 coding sequence is TGTGCCAGTATAGGGGTCTCGGAGGGCGCCTACAATGAGCAGTTCTTC. This sequence encodes CASIGVSEGAYNEQFF. This chain links TRBV19 with TRBJ2-1, with D maybe TRBD2 (6 bases). Trimming left V 7 bases short and J 2 bases short, with 18 bases between. There are 16 residues in the CDR3. Germline CDR1 reads LNHDA; CDR2 reads SQIVND (reference sequence). The full variable domain, in which reference TRBV19 and TRBJ2-1 provide the parts outside the CDR3, is DGGITQSPKYLFRKEGQNVTLSCEQNLNHDAMYWYRQDPGQGLRLIYYSQIVNDFQKGDIAEGYSVSREKKESFPLTVTSAQKNPTAFYLCASIGVSEGAYNEQFFGPGTRLTVL.

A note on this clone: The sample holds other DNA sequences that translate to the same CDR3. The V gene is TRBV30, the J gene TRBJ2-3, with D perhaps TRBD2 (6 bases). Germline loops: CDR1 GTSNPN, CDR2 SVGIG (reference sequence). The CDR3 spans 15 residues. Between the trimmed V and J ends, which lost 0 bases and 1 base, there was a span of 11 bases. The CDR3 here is CAWSVRRGGTDTQYF. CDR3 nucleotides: TGTGCCTGGAGTGTTCGGCGGGGCGGCACAGATACGCAGTATTTT.

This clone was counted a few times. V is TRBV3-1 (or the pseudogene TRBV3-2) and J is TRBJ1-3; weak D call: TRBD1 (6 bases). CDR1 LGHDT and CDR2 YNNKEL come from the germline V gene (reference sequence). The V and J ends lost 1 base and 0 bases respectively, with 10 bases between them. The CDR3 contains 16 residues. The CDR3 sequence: CASSQAGAGSGNTIYF. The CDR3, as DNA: TGTGCCAGCAGCCAAGCAGGGGCCGGCTCTGGAAACACCATATATTTT.

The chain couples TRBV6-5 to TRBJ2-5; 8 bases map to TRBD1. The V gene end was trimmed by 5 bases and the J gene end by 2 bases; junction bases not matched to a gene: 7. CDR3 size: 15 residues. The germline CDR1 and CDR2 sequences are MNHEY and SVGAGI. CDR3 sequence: CASSRTGMQQETQYF. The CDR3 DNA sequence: TGTGCCAGCAGTCGGACAGGGATGCAGCAAGAGACCCAGTACTTC.